This record looks at one T cell receptor (beta chain) sequence and its context. Its antigen is as yet unknown. Cells classed as naive CD8+ T cells were CD45RO-CCR7+CD27+CD95-. The record originates from a study of CXCR3-negative and CXCR3-positive naive CD8 T cells. Whole-study findings and limits: Much lower diversity was found in memory CD8+ cells, while both naive subsets had comparably high diversity. Surface CD5 matched across naive subsets, and TRB CDR3 properties served to infer TCR strength.

UMI-labeled 5' RACE yielded the TRB cDNA libraries. For each CDR3 protein, TCRdb gives one entry from its re-call of the 5' RACE reads, without DNA. This repertoire includes over 35,000 distinct CDR3 sequences. Sequences were obtained from naive CXCR3- CD8+ T cells from blood. Subset of the sample: CD45RO-CCR7+CD27+CD95- naive CD8+ T cells lacking CXCR3 (TNR3-). The sequence was collected from a human donor in good health. Some clones in this sample may be carry-over from other donors' samples.

The CDR3 reads CASSLSAGETTGELFF. The chain has TRBV7-3 and TRBJ2-2; TCRdb picks TRBD1, but there is no DNA to check that call. The length of the CDR3 is 16 residues. Germline V gene lookup returns CDR1 SGHTA and CDR2 FQGTGA.